The sequence of this T cell receptor (beta chain) was determined in a study of response to subunit inactivated influenza vaccine (dated by TCRdb to 2017 to 2018). A note on the overall study: Deep quantitative profiling of the T cell receptor repertoire was used in the study to follow responses to a trivalent subunit inactivated influenza vaccine. The paper as a whole reports these results and caveats: It was suggested by the authors that each seasonal influenza vaccination may recruit only a limited number of new T cells.

Taken from cysteine to phenylalanine, the CDR3 has 19 residues. The sequence is cut down to CDR3 DNA, 57 bases in frame from base 1. CDR1 and CDR2 are drawn from the germline V gene: MDHEN, SYDVKM. V is trimmed back by 3 bases and J by 0 bases, and the junction contains 13 bases that no gene match accounts for. The receptor library was made with RT-PCR. The listed sequencing device is Illumina HiSeq 2500. TCRdb reprocessing: public reads trimmed at Q25 with fastp, clones called with MiXCR, in-frame beta chains kept. CDR3 protein duplicates are merged, each entry listing the most common genes and DNA. This sample comprises hundreds of thousands of distinct CDR3 sequences, about an eighth of them detected only once. Roughly a tenth of the sample belongs to the ten largest clones. This clonotype was counted only a few times. Its cognate antigen has yet to be identified. No base quality values were provided; no much bigger clone lies one nucleotide off.

Rearrangement joined TRBV28 to TRBJ2-3; TRBD2 aligns with 9 central bases. The clonotype comes from a man aged 45 to 65 who received an inactivated influenza vaccine. Donor details come from another sample of the same person, matched by shared clones. The sample consisted of PBMCs from blood, taken on the day of vaccination. The nucleotide sequence is TGTGCCAGCAGTTTGGAGTTGGGACTAGCTCCCCTTAGCACAGATACGCAGTATTTT. This translates into CASSLELGLAPLSTDTQYF.